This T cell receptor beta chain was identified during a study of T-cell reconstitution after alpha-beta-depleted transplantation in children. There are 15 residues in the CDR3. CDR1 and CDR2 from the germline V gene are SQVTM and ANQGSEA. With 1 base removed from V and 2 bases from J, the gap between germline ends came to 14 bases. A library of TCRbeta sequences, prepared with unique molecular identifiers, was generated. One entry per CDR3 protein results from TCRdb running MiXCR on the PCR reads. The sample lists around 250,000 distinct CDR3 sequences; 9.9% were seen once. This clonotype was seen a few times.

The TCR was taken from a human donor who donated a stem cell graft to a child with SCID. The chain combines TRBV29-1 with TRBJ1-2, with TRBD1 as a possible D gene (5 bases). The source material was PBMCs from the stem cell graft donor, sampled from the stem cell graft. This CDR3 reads CSVEGGQDENYGYTF. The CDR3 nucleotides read TGCAGCGTTGAAGGGGGCCAGGATGAGAACTATGGCTACACCTTC.